The sequence of this TCR beta chain was determined in a study of T cell responses to AZD1222 COVID-19 vaccine. Study outcomes and limitations: Mapped onto spike, vaccine-associated CD4 TCRs spanned it and were dominant at 160-218 and 743-854. Seropositive AZD1222 recipients at baseline numbered only five or six. Following two doses of AZD1222, Spike-specific TCR breadth and depth rose.

The V end lost 7 bases, the J end lost 6 bases, and 12 bases lay between the germline ends. This CDR3 has 12 amino acids. CDR1 LNHDA and CDR2 SQIVND come from the germline V gene (reference sequence). TCRdb's table, derived via immunoSEQ multiplex PCR, lists solely in-frame clones and lacks some. This sample carries 140,000 to 150,000 clones, 88% of them seen once, and the ten largest clones take approximately 15%. For this clone: No antigen is known for it.

This chain uses TRBV19 with TRBJ1-2, with D possibly TRBD1 on 5 matching bases. This receptor was identified in an adult in good health. Specimen: peripheral blood, collected on day 0 of AZD1222 vaccination. CDR3 sequence reads: CASITGTDGYTF. Written as DNA, the CDR3 is TGTGCCAGTATCACAGGAACCGATGGCTACACCTTC.